These 17 T cell receptor beta chains were sequenced from one sample in a study of regulatory T cells in long-lasting Graves disease. Library construction for TCR beta used iRepertoire HTBI primers and Arm-PCR of CDR3 regions. TCRdb ran MiXCR on the multiplex PCR reads and lists one entry per CDR3 protein. The repertoire holds under 450,000 distinct CDR3 sequences, with under 20% as singletons. The time point here: newly diagnosed GD, antithyroid drugs for less than 3 months. There was RNA extracted from PBMCs, and the TCR library was made from it. The same sample was also studied in work on T cells in Graves' hyperthyroidism and ophthalmopathy.

Source: peripheral blood mononuclear cells (PBMCs), taken at new diagnosis, from a patient treated with antithyroid drugs. The source of these receptors is a woman under 30 with Graves disease.

This rearrangement joins TRBV5-4 to TRBJ2-5; 10 nucleotides line up with TRBD1. This CDR3 comprises 15 residues. J lost 4 bases, V lost 2 bases, and 5 bases had no gene match. The germline CDR1 and CDR2 sequences are SGHNT and YYREEE (reference sequence). The CDR3 protein is CASSFKTGGIETQYF. The CDR3 bases are TGTGCCAGCAGCTTTAAGACAGGGGGCATAGAGACCCAGTACTTC.

A few counts support this clonotype. V is TRBV7-3 and J is TRBJ2-7, with no clear D. The CDR3 is 13 residues long. V lost 0 bases to trimming and J lost 6 bases, with 9 bases between them. Per the germline V gene, CDR1 is SGHTA and CDR2 is FQGTGA. CDR3 sequence reads: CASSLTPGREQYF. The CDR3 nucleotides read TGTGCCAGCAGCTTAACGCCCGGGCGCGAGCAGTACTTC.

The chain couples TRBV6-2 or TRBV6-3 to TRBJ2-1; tentative D call: TRBD2 (7 bases). This CDR3 is built from 15 residues. Germline-derived CDR1 and CDR2 are MNHEY and SVGEGT. The V gene lost 2 bases and the J gene lost 7 bases, with 15 bases spanning the gap. The CDR3 DNA follows: TGTGCCAGCAGTTACGGGGGGGCCGGTGTTAATGAGCAGTTCTTC. It yields the protein CASSYGGAGVNEQFF.

In regard to this clonotype: A much larger clone differs by one base, so this may be a read error. This chain joins TRBV20-1 and TRBJ2-2, with D possibly matching TRBD2 (5 bases). The CDR3 is 12 residues long. CDR1 and CDR2 from the germline V gene are DFQATT and SNEGSKA (reference sequence). The CDR3 loop is CSAILVAGELSF. The CDR3 nucleotides are TGCAGTGCTATCTTAGTGGCCGGGGAGCTGTCTTTT.

J is TRBJ2-1 and V is TRBV3-1, with 8 nucleotides matching TRBD2. Trimming cost V 2 bases and J 6 bases; bases outside gene matches: 3. The CDR3 is 14 residues long. Germline V gene lookup returns CDR1 LGHDT and CDR2 YNNKEL (reference sequence). The CDR3 loop reads CASSQSGSANEQFF. The CDR3 nucleotides read TGTGCCAGCAGCCAAAGCGGGAGTGCCAATGAGCAGTTCTTC.

The chain links TRBV30 to TRBJ1-2; D uncertain. The CDR3 loop spans 12 amino acids. CDR1 GTSNPN and CDR2 SVGIG come from the germline V gene (reference sequence). V was pared by 2 bases and J by 6 bases, with 10 bases between. This CDR3 reads CAWSPALNGYTF. In DNA form, the CDR3 reads TGTGCCTGGAGTCCCGCCCTGAATGGCTACACCTTC.

This clonotype appeared many times. The chain is built from TRBV11-2 and TRBJ2-1; tentatively, D is TRBD1 or TRBD2 (6 bases each). With 1 base removed from V and 6 bases from J, the gap between germline ends came to 13 bases. Germline CDR1 and CDR2: SGHAT and FQNNGV. The CDR3 has 15 amino acids. CDR3 sequence reads: CASSLANGGGNEQFF. The CDR3 bases are TGTGCCAGCAGCTTAGCCAATGGAGGGGGCAATGAGCAGTTCTTC.

This clonotype was seen a handful of times. J is TRBJ1-1 and V is TRBV14; no clear D. Germline assignment: CDR1 SGHDN and CDR2 FVKESK. Trimming removed 5 bases at V and 5 bases at J, with 12 bases between. The CDR3 is 13 amino acids. CDR3 region: CASSYTLGTEAFF. The CDR3 DNA reads TGTGCCAGCAGCTACACTCTGGGGACTGAAGCTTTCTTT.

This clonotype was found many times. The chain carries TRBV2 and TRBJ2-4; D call uncertain. The length of the CDR3 is 14 residues. Germline CDR1 is SNHLY and CDR2 is FYNNEI. The V end was cut by 6 bases, the J end by 1 base, with 10 bases between. The CDR3 DNA sequence: TGTGCCAGCAGGTCCTCCGGGGCCAAAAACATTCAGTACTTC. It encodes CASRSSGAKNIQYF.

V gene TRBV2 combines with J gene TRBJ1-2; tentatively, D is TRBD1 (6 bases). The CDR3 spans 18 residues. The germline V and J ends were trimmed by 4 bases and 5 bases, with 26 bases remaining between them. Germline V gene lookup returns CDR1 SNHLY and CDR2 FYNNEI. CDR3 DNA sequence: TGTGCCAGCAGTGGAAACCGGGACACCGCCCGCCCTTCGTATGGCTACACCTTC. It encodes CASSGNRDTARPSYGYTF.

At least ten counts were recorded for this clonotype. The rearrangement uses TRBV5-1 and TRBJ2-1; D tentatively fits TRBD1 or TRBD2 (5 bases each). This CDR3 spans 13 amino acids. Trimming pared 4 bases from V and 2 bases from J, leaving 7 bases between. Germline V gene lookup returns CDR1 SGHRS and CDR2 YFSETQ. Written as DNA, the CDR3 is TGCGCCAGCAGCCGGGGCGCCTACAATGAGCAGTTCTTC. It is translated as CASSRGAYNEQFF.

As for this clonotype: A much bigger clone sits one base away, suggesting this may be a read error. J is TRBJ1-1 and V is TRBV28; D possibly corresponds to TRBD1 (5 bases). Germline V gene data show CDR1 as MDHEN and CDR2 as SYDVKM. V lost 3 bases and J lost 7, with 9 bases in between. The CDR3 loop spans 12 amino acids. This CDR3 reads CASSFGGGEAFF. The CDR3, as DNA: TGTGCCAGCAGTTTTGGGGGGGGTGAAGCTTTCTTT.

This clonotype showed up just a few times. V is TRBV11-2 and J is TRBJ1-3; D is unresolved. The CDR3 contains 16 residues. The V end was cut by 4 bases, the J end by 0 bases, with 13 bases between. Germline-derived CDR1 and CDR2 are SGHAT and FQNNGV. The CDR3 sequence: CASSYEPQSSGNTIYF. In DNA form, the CDR3 reads TGTGCCAGCAGCTACGAACCTCAGAGCTCTGGAAACACCATATATTTT.

In the case of this clonotype: This sequence may be a read error, since a much larger clone differs from it by one base. The chain is built from TRBV6-1 and TRBJ2-5, with D perhaps given as TRBD1 or TRBD2 (5 bases each). Germline V gene sequence: CDR1 MNHNS, CDR2 SASEGT. The V and J ends lost 10 bases and 4 bases respectively, with 22 bases between them. This CDR3 is 15 amino acids long. DNA for the CDR3: TGTGCCACCAGAACGGGGCCGAGGGTCGTAGAGACCCAGTACTTC. This encodes CATRTGPRVVETQYF.

This clonotype appeared a few times. The chain uses TRBV19 and TRBJ2-1; 10 positions agree with TRBD2. Germline assignment: CDR1 LNHDA and CDR2 SQIVND (reference sequence). After removal of 5 bases from V and 6 bases from J, the junction contained 13 bases not matched to a gene. The CDR3 extends over 17 amino acids. The CDR3 loop reads CASSPHLAGVMINEQFF. The CDR3 DNA reads TGTGCCAGTAGTCCCCACCTAGCGGGAGTAATGATCAATGAGCAGTTCTTC. Full variable domain (outside the CDR3, taken from reference TRBV19 and TRBJ2-1): DGGITQSPKYLFRKEGQNVTLSCEQNLNHDAMYWYRQDPGQGLRLIYYSQIVNDFQKGDIAEGYSVSREKKESFPLTVTSAQKNPTAFYLCASSPHLAGVMINEQFFGPGTRLTVL.

The CDR3 nucleotides are TGTGCCAGCAGCTTGGCGGCTTCCTACGAGCAGTACTTC. Protein: CASSLAASYEQYF. The chain uses TRBV7-9 and TRBJ2-7; D is ambiguous. From germline, CDR1 is SEHNR and CDR2 FQNEAQ (reference sequence). This CDR3 spans 13 amino acids. Trimming cost V 3 bases and J 1 base, with 7 bases left between them.

This clonotype was observed a handful of times. One base away lies a much larger clone, so this may be a sequencing read error. The J gene is TRBJ1-1, the V gene TRBV20-1, with D tentatively TRBD1 (6 bases). Germline V gives CDR1 DFQATT, CDR2 SNEGSKA (reference sequence). The CDR3 consists of 15 residues. CDR3 coding DNA: TGCAGTGCTAGAGAGACAGGTTCTATGAACACTCAAGCTTTCTTT. Its translation is CSARETGSMNTQAFF.